The present T cell receptor beta chain was sequenced within a study of shared clonotypes between healthy human individuals. The repertoire was sequenced with immunoSEQ multiplex PCR; TCRdb's copy has only in-frame clones and lacks some. The sample yields some 1.5 million clones, roughly 98% seen once. V lost 3 bases, J lost 4 bases, and 13 bases lay in between. CDR1 is SGHTA, CDR2 FQGNSA, per germline. This CDR3 is built from 15 residues. The donors, healthy adults who were HIV-negative, had experienced no recent acute infections or vaccinations. Splitting the CD4+ cells yielded a CD45RA+ naive subset and a CD45RA-negative memory subset.

Source material: naive CD4+ T cells sorted from blood. Subset: CD45RA+ positively selected. This clonotype was sampled from a man aged 30 to 39 in good health. The chain has TRBV7-2 and TRBJ2-1; D possibly corresponds to TRBD1 (6 bases). CDR3 sequence reads: CASSLSWGLYNEQFF. For the CDR3, the DNA is TGTGCCAGCAGCTTGAGTTGGGGGCTGTACAATGAGCAGTTCTTC.